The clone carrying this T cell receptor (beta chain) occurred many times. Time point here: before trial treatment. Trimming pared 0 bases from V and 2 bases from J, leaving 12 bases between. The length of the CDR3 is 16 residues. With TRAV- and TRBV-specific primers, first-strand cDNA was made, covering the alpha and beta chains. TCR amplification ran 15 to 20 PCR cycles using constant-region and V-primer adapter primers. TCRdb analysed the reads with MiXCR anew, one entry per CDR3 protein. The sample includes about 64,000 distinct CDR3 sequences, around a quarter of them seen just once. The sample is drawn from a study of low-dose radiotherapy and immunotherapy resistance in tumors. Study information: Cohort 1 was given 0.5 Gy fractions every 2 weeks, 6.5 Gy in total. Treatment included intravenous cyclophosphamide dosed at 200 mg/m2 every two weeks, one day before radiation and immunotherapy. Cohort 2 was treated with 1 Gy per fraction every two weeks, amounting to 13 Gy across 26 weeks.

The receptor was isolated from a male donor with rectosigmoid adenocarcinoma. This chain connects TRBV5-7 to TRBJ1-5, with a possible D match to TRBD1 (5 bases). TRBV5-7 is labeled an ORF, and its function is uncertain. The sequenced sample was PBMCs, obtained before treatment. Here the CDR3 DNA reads TGTGCCAGCAGCTTGGCGGCAGGGTCAGGCAATCAGCCCCAGCATTTT. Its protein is CASSLAAGSGNQPQHF.